The sequence of this TCR beta chain was determined in a study of CD8+ T cells in alopecia areata. After isolation, RNA underwent reverse transcription to generate cDNA as the sequencing template. TCRdb keeps only in-frame clones here, not all; method: immunoSEQ multiplex PCR. In the table there are 65,000 to 90,000 clones, 51% of which are singletons. V lost 4 bases and J lost 13, with 15 bases in between. This CDR3 has 12 amino acids. CDR1 and CDR2 (germline): SGDLS, YYNGEE. This chain connects TRBV9 to TRBJ2-4; the D call may be TRBD1 or TRBD2 (6 bases each). Sequenced: NKG2D-high CD8+ T cells sorted from blood. The receptor was isolated from a human donor with alopecia areata. The CDR3 DNA follows: TGTGCCAGCAGCACCCCCCGGGGGCCGCAGTACTTC. Protein sequence: CASSTPRGPQYF.